A single sample gave rise to the 15 T cell receptor beta chains below, sequenced in a study of OX40 agonist ivuxolimab in advanced cancers. This table comes from immunoSEQ multiplex PCR, and its TCRdb copy is limited to in-frame clones, with some not included. In the table there are roughly 51,000 clones, roughly 89% of which are singletons. The starting material was CD4+ or CD8+ T cells sorted from blood, obtained in a trial of the OX40 agonist ivuxolimab. The source of these receptors is an adult with an advanced solid tumor such as melanoma, head and neck, liver or kidney cancer.

J is TRBJ2-2 and V is TRBV19, with D hard to call. CDR3 length: 13 residues. Germline-derived CDR1 and CDR2 are LNHDA and SQIVND (reference sequence). The V end was cut by 9 bases, the J end by 0 bases, with 8 bases between. The CDR3 DNA sequence: TGTGCCAGCTCGGTGACGAACACCGGGGAGCTGTTTTTT. Translation gives CASSVTNTGELFF.

The V call is TRBV5-1, the J call TRBJ2-5; a weak D match, TRBD2 (5 bases). The germline gives CDR1 SGHRS, CDR2 YFSETQ. The CDR3 loop spans 16 amino acids. V was trimmed by 0 bases and J by 5 bases, leaving 17 bases between them. The CDR3 nucleotides are TGCGCCAGCAGCTTGGGGGGAGCTAGCCCCTTTGAGACCCAGTACTTC. This translates into CASSLGGASPFETQYF.

This clone was detected once. The J gene is TRBJ1-4, the V gene TRBV5-1; tentative D call: TRBD1 (6 bases). Trimming took off 0 bases at V and 7 bases at J, with 13 bases between the two ends. The CDR3 sequence is 15 residues long. In germline, CDR1 is SGHRS, CDR2 YFSETQ. DNA of the CDR3: TGCGCCAGCAGCTTGGGACAGGCGGGCCTTGAAAAACTGTTTTTT. This translates into CASSLGQAGLEKLFF.

This sequence joins TRBV5-1 and TRBJ2-7; D is unclear. Germline V CDR1 and CDR2: SGHRS, YFSETQ. V gave up 5 bases and J gave up 0 bases, with 15 bases separating them. The CDR3 is 15 residues long. The chain's CDR3 is CASSLAPATSYEQYF. The DNA for the CDR3 is TGCGCCAGCAGTCTGGCACCAGCGACCTCCTACGAGCAGTACTTC. The full variable domain, with the rest looked up from reference TRBV5-1 and TRBJ2-7, is KAGVTQTPRYLIKTRGQQVTLSCSPISGHRSVSWYQQTPGQGLQFLFEYFSETQRNKGNFPGRFSGRQFSNSRSEMNVSTLELGDSALYLCASSLAPATSYEQYFGPGTRLTVT.

The chain combines TRBV12-5 with TRBJ2-2, with 9 bases that match TRBD1. Looked up from germline, CDR1 is LGHNT and CDR2 is FRNRAP. The CDR3 totals 13 residues. The V and J ends lost 9 bases and 10 bases, in that order; junction bases with no gene match: 9. This CDR3 reads CASVGQGKEELFF. CDR3 nucleotides: TGTGCTAGCGTAGGACAGGGGAAGGAGGAGCTGTTTTTT.

This clone came up a few times. One end of the junction does not line up with germline, which may come from a read error. The rearrangement uses TRBV7-7 and TRBJ2-2; no reliable D call. Germline V gives CDR1 SSHAT, CDR2 FNYEAQ (reference sequence). This CDR3 has 15 residues. Here the CDR3 reads CASSSTPSQAGELFF. For the CDR3, the DNA is TGTGCTAGCAGCTCCACACCGTCCCAAGCCGGGGAGCTGTTTTTT.

V is TRBV10-1 and J is TRBJ2-5, with 7 bases that match TRBD1. Germline CDR1 is WNHNN and CDR2 is SYGVQD (reference sequence). CDR3 length equals 14 residues. After removal of 5 bases from V and 1 base from J, the junction contained 4 bases not matched to a gene. CDR3 coding DNA: TGCGCCAGCAGTCCCAGACAGGGCCAAGAGACCCAGTACTTC. This codes for CASSPRQGQETQYF.

V is TRBV5-1 and J is TRBJ2-3, with D perhaps matching TRBD2 (6 bases). V dropped 2 bases and J dropped 0 bases, with 16 bases sitting between them. Germline lookup yields CDR1 SGHRS and CDR2 YFSETQ. CDR3 size: 17 residues. The CDR3 nucleotides are TGCGCCAGCAGCTTCCCAGCGCGGGGCGGAAGCACAGATACGCAGTATTTT. It is translated as CASSFPARGGSTDTQYF.

The J gene is TRBJ2-2, the V gene TRBV7-3, with no clear D. V lost 5 bases and J lost 6, with 7 bases in between. Germline V lookup: CDR1 SGHTA, CDR2 FQGTGA. The length of the CDR3 is 12 residues. The CDR3 loop is CASSPNPGELFF. In DNA, the CDR3 is TGTGCCAGCAGCCCCAACCCCGGGGAGCTGTTTTTT.

The gene calls are TRBV7-2 and TRBJ2-7, with unresolved D. The CDR3 is 16 amino acids. Germline lookup yields CDR1 SGHTA and CDR2 FQGNSA. Trimming removed 5 bases at V and 0 bases at J, with 17 bases between. The CDR3 region is CASSQPHGRISYEQYF. DNA of the CDR3: TGTGCCAGCAGCCAACCCCACGGACGGATCTCCTACGAGCAGTACTTC.

The V gene is TRBV7-9, the J gene TRBJ2-7; TRBD2 matches 7 bases. The CDR3 sequence is 15 residues long. With V trimmed by 1 base and J by 5 bases, 8 bases remained unmatched. Germline CDR1 is SEHNR and CDR2 is FQNEAQ (reference sequence). The CDR3 reads CASSLDGGGNHEQYF. The CDR3 region has the DNA TGTGCCAGCAGCTTAGACGGGGGAGGGAACCACGAGCAGTACTTC.

The gene calls are TRBV10-3 and TRBJ1-2; D may be TRBD1 (5 bases). The ends were cut back, 2 bases at V and 4 bases at J, with 11 bases in the middle. From germline, CDR1 is ENHRY and CDR2 SYGVKD. CDR3 length equals 14 residues. CDR3 sequence: CAISEGAGRYGYTF. Here the CDR3 DNA reads TGTGCCATCAGTGAGGGGGCAGGGCGCTATGGCTACACCTTC.

This clone came up once. In DNA form, the CDR3 reads TGTGCCAGCAGGACCTTGGGGGTGGTCTATGGCTACACCTTC. It codes for CASRTLGVVYGYTF. The V gene is TRBV6-5, the J gene TRBJ1-2; tentative D call: TRBD1 (5 bases). The CDR3 is made up of 14 amino acids. The germline V gene has CDR1 MNHEY and CDR2 SVGAGI. V gave up 6 bases and J gave up 4 bases, with 15 bases separating them.

The chain is built from TRBV11-2 and TRBJ1-3; D unresolved. The CDR3 is made up of 15 amino acids. Germline CDR1 and CDR2: SGHAT and FQNNGV. Trimming left V 5 bases short and J 3 bases short, with 14 bases between. The CDR3 DNA is TGTGCCAGCAGCGCTCAGCCGTTCTTTGGAAACACCATATATTTT. Amino acid sequence: CASSAQPFFGNTIYF.

This clone was detected only once. The chain employs TRBV28 and TRBJ1-1; 8 nucleotides align to TRBD1. Germline lookup yields CDR1 MDHEN and CDR2 SYDVKM. The CDR3 is made up of 14 amino acids. V trimming: 6 bases; J trimming: 5 bases; junction bases outside the gene matches: 8. CDR3 bases: TGTGCCAGCAGCCCGGACAGGGCGAGGACTGAAGCTTTCTTT. It codes for CASSPDRARTEAFF.